This TCR beta chain was identified during a study of cytomegalovirus exposure and HLA in healthy donors. General observations from the study: Most TCR beta V segments were productive about 87% or about 30% of the time in an earlier analysis.

With regard to this clone: The antigen is undetermined.

PCR employed 60 Vbeta and 13 Jbeta primers. Clones were read by immunoSEQ multiplex PCR, and TCRdb kept only the in-frame ones, dropping some. The sample carries about 72,000 clones, around 82% recorded once. Germline CDR1 SGHTA, CDR2 FQGNSA. V was pared by 2 bases and J by 3 bases, with 11 bases between. This CDR3 is built from 15 residues. This chain connects TRBV7-2 to TRBJ2-1; no definite D call. Sequencing was performed on PBMCs. This clonotype was obtained from a man aged 35 to 55 in good health and CMV-seronegative. The CDR3 is CASSLNGFLYNEQFF. The CDR3 DNA reads as TGTGCCAGCAGCTTAAACGGGTTTCTCTACAATGAGCAGTTCTTC.